This T cell receptor (beta chain) is from a study of monozygotic twins with inflammatory bowel disease. The study, taken as a whole, reports: In these data, no single strong IBD-associated signal or clonotype received support.

From the 5' RACE reads, TCRdb lists one entry per CDR3 protein and no DNA. This specimen shows approximately 400,000 distinct CDR3 sequences; the ten leading clones hold 2% to 2.5%. Comment on this clonotype: As yet, its antigen is unknown.

CDR3 length equals 15 residues. Germline CDR1 and CDR2: SSHAT and FNYEAQ (reference sequence). This TCR came from a human donor with ulcerative colitis or Crohn's disease, or a healthy co-twin of an affected twin (not recorded which). The specimen was blood. The gene calls are TRBV7-7 and TRBJ2-3; TCRdb outputs TRBD2, but without DNA this stays unchecked. CDR3 region: CASSLGGVGTDTQYF.